The sample holds many counts of the clone carrying this T cell receptor beta chain. This entry comes from a study of T cells in Graves' hyperthyroidism and ophthalmopathy. The CDR3 regions of TCR beta were amplified from RNA transcripts. A first-round RT-PCR of the TCR CDR3 used the HTBI primer set. One entry per CDR3 protein, called by TCRdb with MiXCR from the multiplex PCR reads. The sample holds a few hundred thousand distinct CDR3 sequences, more than 45% seen once. The CDR3 length is 13 residues. Trimming shortened V by 3 bases and J by 3 bases, and 9 bases separated the two germline ends. Sequenced: peripheral blood or thyroid tissue (not recorded which). The source of this sequence is an adult woman with Graves' disease, either hyperthyroidism or ophthalmopathy (not recorded which). This sequence joins TRBV12-3 or TRBV12-4 and TRBJ2-7; D unresolved. The CDR3 DNA is TGTGCCAGCAGTTTCGGGCAGAACTACGAGCAGTACTTC. Translated: CASSFGQNYEQYF.